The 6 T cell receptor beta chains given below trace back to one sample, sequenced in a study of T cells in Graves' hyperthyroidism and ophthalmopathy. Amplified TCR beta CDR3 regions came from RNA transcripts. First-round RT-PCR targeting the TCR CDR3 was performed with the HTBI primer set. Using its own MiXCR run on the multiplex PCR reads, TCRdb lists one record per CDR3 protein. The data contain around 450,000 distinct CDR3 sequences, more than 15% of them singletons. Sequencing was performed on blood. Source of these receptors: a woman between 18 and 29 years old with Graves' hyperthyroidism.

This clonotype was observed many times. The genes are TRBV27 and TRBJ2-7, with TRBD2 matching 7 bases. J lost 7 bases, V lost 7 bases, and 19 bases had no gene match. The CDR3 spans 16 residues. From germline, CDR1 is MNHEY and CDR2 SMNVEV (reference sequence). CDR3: CASTPLAGGRSKEQYF. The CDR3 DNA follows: TGTGCCAGCACCCCCCTGGCTGGCGGGAGAAGCAAGGAGCAGTACTTC.

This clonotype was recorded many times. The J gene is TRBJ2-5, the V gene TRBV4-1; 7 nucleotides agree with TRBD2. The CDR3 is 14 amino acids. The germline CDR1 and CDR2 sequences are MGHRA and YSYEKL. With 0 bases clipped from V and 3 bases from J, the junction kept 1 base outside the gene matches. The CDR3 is CASSQEAGEETQYF. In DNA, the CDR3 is TGCGCCAGCAGCCAAGAGGCGGGGGAAGAGACCCAGTACTTC.

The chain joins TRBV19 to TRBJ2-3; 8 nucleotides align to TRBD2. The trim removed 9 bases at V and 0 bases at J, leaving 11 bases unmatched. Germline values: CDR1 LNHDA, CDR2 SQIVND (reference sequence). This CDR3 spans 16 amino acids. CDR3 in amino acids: CASSQLSGSSTDTQYF. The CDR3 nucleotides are TGTGCCAGCAGCCAACTAAGCGGGAGTAGCACAGATACGCAGTATTTT.

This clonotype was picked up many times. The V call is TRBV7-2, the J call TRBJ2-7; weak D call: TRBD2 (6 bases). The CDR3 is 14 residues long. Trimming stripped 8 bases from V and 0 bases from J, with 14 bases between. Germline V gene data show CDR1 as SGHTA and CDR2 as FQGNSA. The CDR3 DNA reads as TGTGCCAGCCGTGTTCGGGGGAGCTCCTACGAGCAGTACTTC. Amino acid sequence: CASRVRGSSYEQYF. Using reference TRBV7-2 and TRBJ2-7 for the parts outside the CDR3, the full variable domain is GAGVSQSPSNKVTEKGKDVELRCDPISGHTALYWYRQSLGQGLEFLIYFQGNSAPDKSGLPSDRFSAERTGGSVSTLTIQRTQQEDSAVYLCASRVRGSSYEQYFGPGTRLTVT.

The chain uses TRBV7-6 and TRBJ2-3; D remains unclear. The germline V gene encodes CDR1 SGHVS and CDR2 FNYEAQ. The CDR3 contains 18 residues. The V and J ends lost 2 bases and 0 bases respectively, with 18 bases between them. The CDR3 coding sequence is TGTGCCAGCAGCTTACGCGAACCCGATTCCCCTAGCACAGATACGCAGTATTTT. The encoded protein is CASSLREPDSPSTDTQYF. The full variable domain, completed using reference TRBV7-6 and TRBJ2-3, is GAGVSQSPRYKVTKRGQDVALRCDPISGHVSLYWYRQALGQGPEFLTYFNYEAQQDKSGLPNDRFSAERPEGSISTLTIQRTEQRDSAMYRCASSLREPDSPSTDTQYFGPGTRLTVL.

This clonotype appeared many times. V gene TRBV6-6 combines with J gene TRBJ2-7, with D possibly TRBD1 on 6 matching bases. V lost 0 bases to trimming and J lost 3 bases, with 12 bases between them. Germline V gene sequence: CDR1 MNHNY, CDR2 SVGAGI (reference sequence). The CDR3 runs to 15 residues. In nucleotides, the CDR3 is TGTGCCAGCAGTTACTCGCGCAGGGGTGGCTACGAGCAGTACTTC. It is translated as CASSYSRRGGYEQYF.